This passage covers 21 T cell receptor beta chains from one sample sequenced in a study of cytomegalovirus exposure and HLA in healthy donors. PCR amplification relied on 60 Vbeta primers (plus 13 Jbeta primers). Libraries were prepared by immunoSEQ multiplex PCR; TCRdb keeps only in-frame clonotypes and omits some of them. Seen here are tens of thousands of clones, 55% to 75% observed once, and the top ten hold over 13%. Sequenced: PBMCs. All receptors derive from a woman between 45 and 65 years old in good health and CMV-seropositive.

V usage is TRBV14 and J usage is TRBJ2-1; D may be TRBD1 (6 bases). The CDR3 consists of 17 residues. V dropped 3 bases and J dropped 6 bases, with 21 bases sitting between them. Germline values: CDR1 SGHDN, CDR2 FVKESK. CDR3 protein: CASSQDRTGRRRNEQFF. The CDR3 coding sequence is TGTGCCAGCAGCCAGGACCGTACAGGGAGAAGACGCAATGAGCAGTTCTTC.

The rearrangement links TRBV11-2 to TRBJ1-4; TRBD1 matches at 10 bases. The length of the CDR3 is 15 residues. Germline lookup yields CDR1 SGHAT and CDR2 FQNNGV. Losses at the gene ends were 5 bases for V and 7 bases for J; bases not matched to a gene: 7. The CDR3 here is CASSAGTGDFEKLFF. The CDR3, as DNA: TGTGCCAGCAGCGCAGGGACAGGGGATTTTGAAAAACTGTTTTTT.

The chain combines TRBV19 with TRBJ1-5; 7 bases agree with TRBD1. J was trimmed by 6 bases and V by 7 bases; bases with no gene match: 12. The germline CDR1 and CDR2 sequences are LNHDA and SQIVND (reference sequence). The CDR3 contains 15 residues. CDR3 amino acids: CASTHPLAGGQPQHF. The CDR3 DNA reads TGTGCCAGTACGCACCCGTTGGCAGGGGGTCAGCCCCAGCATTTT.

This chain uses TRBV30 with TRBJ1-4, with no clear D. The CDR3 sequence is 14 residues long. Germline CDR1 and CDR2: GTSNPN and SVGIG (reference sequence). V was shortened by 4 bases and J by 10 bases, with 19 bases between the two germline ends. The CDR3, as DNA: TGTGCCTGGACTCCCGAGCGCCTAATAGGAAAACTGTTTTTT. As protein: CAWTPERLIGKLFF.

V gene TRBV7-2 combines with J gene TRBJ2-3; a weak D match, TRBD2 (7 bases). Germline values: CDR1 SGHTA, CDR2 FQGNSA. V was trimmed by 11 bases and J by 3 bases, leaving 15 bases between them. This CDR3 has 13 amino acids. CDR3 DNA: TGTGCCTTCCGGGGGGCGATAACAGATACGCAGTATTTT. This encodes CAFRGAITDTQYF.

This chain links TRBV5-1 with TRBJ1-3, with D possibly being TRBD1 (6 bases). CDR1 and CDR2 (germline): SGHRS, YFSETQ. V dropped 2 bases and J dropped 4 bases, with 16 bases sitting between them. This CDR3 spans 16 amino acids. CDR3 nucleotides: TGCGCCAGCAGCTTCGACGCCCAGGGGCCGGGAAACACCATATATTTT. Its translation: CASSFDAQGPGNTIYF.

This chain's CDR3 is CASSPGQGNQPQHF. Written as DNA, the CDR3 is TGCGCCAGCAGCCCAGGACAGGGCAATCAGCCCCAGCATTTT. The chain recombines TRBV5-1 with TRBJ1-5; 7 nucleotides match TRBD1. Germline V gives CDR1 SGHRS, CDR2 YFSETQ. This CDR3 has 14 residues. Trimming at V came to 4 bases and at J to 2 bases, leaving 3 bases not matched to a gene.

The chain has TRBV2 and TRBJ2-1, with 14 bases fitting TRBD2. V shed 7 bases and J 12 bases; nucleotides not matched to a gene: 14. The CDR3 covers 16 residues. Germline loops: CDR1 SNHLY, CDR2 FYNNEI. CDR3 nucleotides: TGTGCCAGCACTGGCGTCCCGGGACTAGCGGGAGATAGGCAGTTCTTC. Residues: CASTGVPGLAGDRQFF.

This chain links TRBV19 with TRBJ2-2, with D tentatively TRBD2 (5 bases). Between the trimmed V and J ends, which lost 5 bases and 7 bases, there was a span of 26 bases. Germline CDR1 LNHDA, CDR2 SQIVND (reference sequence). The CDR3 has 18 residues. In nucleotides, the CDR3 is TGTGCCAGTAGTCGAGGGTCGGCCTCAACCTCTTTTAACGGGGAGCTGTTTTTT. Amino acid sequence: CASSRGSASTSFNGELFF.

This clone was recorded a few times. This sequence joins TRBV5-4 and TRBJ1-2; D perhaps matches TRBD1 (6 bases). This CDR3 comprises 16 residues. The V gene's germline CDR1 is SGHNT and CDR2 YYREEE (reference sequence). V lost 4 bases and J 4 bases, leaving 20 bases between the germline ends. CDR3 in DNA: TGTGCCAGCAGCATCCCCATTACAGGGAACATCTATGGCTACACCTTC. It is translated as CASSIPITGNIYGYTF.

This clone was detected only a few times. V is TRBV21-1 and J is TRBJ2-7; the table's D call, TRBD2, was not checked against the DNA. TRBV21-1 is a documented pseudogene. This CDR3 has 15 amino acids. The CDR3 region is CASIKKKESAYEQYF. CDR3 bases: TGTGCCAGCATCAAAAAGAAGGAGTCGGCATACGAGCAGTACTTC.

This clone was counted between two and nine times. The rearrangement joins TRBV14 to TRBJ1-1; D unresolved. CDR3 length equals 13 residues. In germline, CDR1 is SGHDN, CDR2 FVKESK. Trimming took off 6 bases at V and 2 bases at J, with 10 bases between the two ends. CDR3 amino acids: CASSQNINTEAFF. In DNA form, the CDR3 reads TGTGCCAGCAGTCAAAACATTAACACTGAAGCTTTCTTT.

The chain joins TRBV9 to TRBJ1-5; 7 nucleotides line up with TRBD1. Germline CDR1 SGDLS, CDR2 YYNGEE. With 3 bases clipped from V and 2 bases from J, the junction kept 5 bases outside the gene matches. The CDR3 runs 15 residues. CDR3 sequence (DNA): TGTGCCAGCAGCGAGACAGGGTTTGGCAATCAGCCCCAGCATTTT. This gives the protein CASSETGFGNQPQHF.

This clone was counted once. The V call is TRBV6-6, the J call TRBJ1-3; 7 bases map to TRBD1. The CDR3 runs to 14 residues. Per the germline V gene, CDR1 is MNHNY and CDR2 is SVGAGI (reference sequence). Trimming cost V 7 bases and J 7 bases; bases outside gene matches: 10. The CDR3 is CASTQGTERNTIYF. In DNA, the CDR3 is TGTGCCAGCACCCAAGGGACAGAGCGGAACACCATATATTTT.

The rearrangement links TRBV29-1 to TRBJ2-1; 14 bases align to TRBD2. The V segment lost 7 bases and the J segment 0 bases; nucleotides outside the gene matches: 8. This CDR3 comprises 17 residues. Germline values: CDR1 SQVTM, CDR2 ANQGSEA. Here the CDR3 reads CSATEGTSGSSYNEQFF. CDR3 DNA sequence: TGCAGCGCTACAGAAGGGACTAGCGGGAGCTCCTACAATGAGCAGTTCTTC.

The J gene is TRBJ2-7, the V gene TRBV4-2; 9 bases map to TRBD1. V lost 0 bases, J lost 2 bases, and 11 bases stayed unmatched. Germline loops: CDR1 LGHNA, CDR2 YNFKEQ. This CDR3 spans 18 amino acids. CDR3 sequence reads: CASSQDTDRGANTYEQYF. CDR3 nucleotides: TGTGCCAGCAGCCAAGATACGGACAGGGGTGCCAATACCTACGAGCAGTACTTC.

This chain links TRBV6-6 with TRBJ1-2; TRBD1 aligns across 7 bases. CDR1 is MNHNY, CDR2 SVGAGI, per germline (reference sequence). V gave up 7 bases and J gave up 8 bases; unmatched junction bases: 4. The CDR3 sequence is 11 residues long. This CDR3 is CASTQGGGYTF. Here the CDR3 DNA reads TGTGCCAGCACCCAAGGGGGCGGCTACACCTTC.

The chain links TRBV7-8 to TRBJ2-1, with TRBD1 as a possible D gene (6 bases). The V end lost 11 bases, the J end lost 5 bases, and 13 bases lay between the germline ends. The CDR3 loop spans 12 amino acids. CDR1 and CDR2 from the germline V gene are SGHVS and FQNEAQ. CDR3: CALGGSHNEQFF. The CDR3 DNA reads TGTGCCTTAGGGGGTTCCCACAATGAGCAGTTCTTC.

Concerning this clone itself: Distinct nucleotide sequences in the sample also encode this CDR3. V is TRBV11-3 and J is TRBJ2-1; D might be TRBD2 (6 bases). Germline V gene lookup returns CDR1 SGHNT and CDR2 YENEEA. The CDR3 length is 16 residues. V dropped 5 bases and J dropped 1 base, with 15 bases sitting between them. CDR3 residues: CASSPGGGFSYNEQFF. Written as DNA, the CDR3 is TGTGCCAGCAGCCCAGGTGGGGGGTTTTCCTACAATGAGCAGTTCTTC.

This clone was seen only once. In DNA form, the CDR3 reads TGTGCCAGCAGTTCGAACGGACAGGGGGCCTACACCTTC. Its protein is CASSSNGQGAYTF. The chain links TRBV28 to TRBJ1-2, with TRBD1 matching over 11 bases. Germline trimming cut 4 bases from V and 10 bases from J; bases unmatched to any gene: 5. Per the germline V gene, CDR1 is MDHEN and CDR2 is SYDVKM. The CDR3 has 13 residues.

For this clone: Other DNA sequences in this specimen translate into the identical CDR3. The genes are TRBV2 and TRBJ2-5, with 12 bases identical to TRBD1. Germline V gene lookup returns CDR1 SNHLY and CDR2 FYNNEI. The ends lost 5 bases at V and 5 bases at J; junction bases unmatched: 3. The CDR3 has 14 amino acids. The CDR3 nucleotides are TGTGCCAGCAGTCGGGACAGGGGGCGCGAGACCCAGTACTTC. This translates into CASSRDRGRETQYF.